Below are 27 T cell receptor beta chains sequenced from a single sample in a study of blood T cell repertoires in COVID-19. Generated by immunoSEQ multiplex PCR, the TCRdb table keeps only in-frame clones and is missing some. The table has about 260,000 clones, 80% to 90% seen once; the top ten hold over 3.5%. Specimen: peripheral blood. Receptor source: a woman aged 40 to 49 with acute or convalescent COVID-19.

The CDR3 spells CASSSLGGTTTGELFF. Written as DNA, the CDR3 is TGTGCCAGCAGTTCCCTGGGAGGGACTACCACCGGGGAGCTGTTTTTT. The chain uses TRBV25-1 and TRBJ2-2, with 7 bases that match TRBD2. Germline V lookup: CDR1 MGHDK, CDR2 SYGVNS. The V segment lost 5 bases and the J segment 4 bases; nucleotides outside the gene matches: 10. The CDR3 spans 16 residues.

CDR3 in amino acids: CASSHSTGTAIYGYTF. In DNA form, the CDR3 reads TGCGCCAGCAGCCATTCTACCGGGACAGCTATCTATGGCTACACCTTC. J is TRBJ1-2 and V is TRBV5-1; TRBD1 agrees at 7 bases. The CDR3 has 16 amino acids. Trimming removed 4 bases from V and 4 bases from J; junction bases left unmatched: 13. Germline V gives CDR1 SGHRS, CDR2 YFSETQ.

This chain connects TRBV18 to TRBJ2-3; 7 bases are shared with TRBD2. Germline CDR1 reads KGHSH; CDR2 reads LQKENI. The CDR3 consists of 19 residues. Trimming took 0 bases from V and 1 from J; bases not matched to a gene: 13. Here the CDR3 reads CASSPPNSLSAGGTDTQYF. In nucleotides, the CDR3 is TGTGCCAGCTCACCACCGAATTCCCTCAGCGCGGGGGGCACAGATACGCAGTATTTT.

The chain is built from TRBV7-6 and TRBJ1-2, with D unresolved. The CDR3 has 13 residues. V lost 0 bases, J lost 6 bases, and 8 bases lay in between. Germline V CDR1 and CDR2: SGHVS, FNYEAQ. CDR3 sequence reads: CASSLANGDGYTF. The DNA of the CDR3 is TGTGCCAGCAGCTTAGCAAACGGGGATGGCTACACCTTC.

The J gene is TRBJ2-1, the V gene TRBV18; D is possibly TRBD1 (6 bases). This CDR3 has 16 residues. Germline CDR1 and CDR2: KGHSH and LQKENI. Trimming stripped 5 bases from V and 6 bases from J, with 20 bases between. The CDR3 DNA is TGTGCCAGCTCATCCGAGCTCCGAGGGGGTGGCAATGAGCAGTTCTTC. Its protein product is CASSSELRGGGNEQFF.

This clone was observed a handful of times. The rearrangement joins TRBV2 to TRBJ1-2, with 12 bases matching TRBD1. Germline CDR1 SNHLY, CDR2 FYNNEI. Losses at the gene ends were 8 bases for V and 6 bases for J; bases not matched to a gene: 10. This CDR3 has 15 residues. The CDR3 loop is CASYSGTGGSDGYTF. DNA of the CDR3: TGTGCCAGCTATTCCGGGACAGGGGGCTCAGATGGCTACACCTTC. Filled out from reference TRBV2 and TRBJ1-2, the complete variable domain reads EPEVTQTPSHQVTQMGQEVILRCVPISNHLYFYWYRQILGQKVEFLVSFYNNEISEKSEIFDDQFSVERPDGSNFTLKIRSTKLEDSAMYFCASYSGTGGSDGYTFGSGTRLTVV.

J is TRBJ1-5 and V is TRBV6-1; D is ambiguous. The CDR3 runs 14 residues. From germline, CDR1 is MNHNS and CDR2 SASEGT. V shed 2 bases and J shed 2 bases, with 7 bases lying between them. CDR3 sequence: CASSETRGNQPQHF. In nucleotides, the CDR3 is TGTGCCAGCAGTGAAACGAGGGGCAATCAGCCCCAGCATTTT.

The V gene is TRBV19, the J gene TRBJ1-5, with D possibly being TRBD1 (5 bases). The CDR3 spans 13 residues. V shed 4 bases and J shed 7 bases, with 11 bases lying between them. CDR1 LNHDA and CDR2 SQIVND come from the germline V gene (reference sequence). The CDR3 protein is CASSTTTAQPQHF. As DNA, the CDR3 is TGTGCCAGTAGTACTACGACAGCCCAGCCCCAGCATTTT. The full variable domain, rest sourced from reference TRBV19 and TRBJ1-5, is DGGITQSPKYLFRKEGQNVTLSCEQNLNHDAMYWYRQDPGQGLRLIYYSQIVNDFQKGDIAEGYSVSREKKESFPLTVTSAQKNPTAFYLCASSTTTAQPQHFGDGTRLSIL.

The chain couples TRBV9 to TRBJ2-2, with 8 bases lining up with TRBD1. The CDR3 is 14 residues long. Looked up from germline, CDR1 is SGDLS and CDR2 is YYNGEE. The V segment lost 0 bases and the J segment 7 bases; nucleotides outside the gene matches: 2. The CDR3 nucleotides are TGTGCCAGCAGCGTAGAACAGGGGGGCGGGGAGCTGTTTTTT. It translates to CASSVEQGGGELFF.

The V and J genes are TRBV3-1 (or the pseudogene TRBV3-2) and TRBJ1-2; D gene uncertain. Germline V gene data show CDR1 as LGHDT and CDR2 as YNNKEL (reference sequence). V lost 4 bases to trimming and J lost 0 bases, with 12 bases between them. The CDR3 contains 15 residues. CDR3 in amino acids: CASSPTVLANYGYTF. As DNA, the CDR3 is TGTGCCAGCAGCCCTACAGTGTTGGCTAACTATGGCTACACCTTC.

The chain uses TRBV28 and TRBJ1-5; D possibly corresponds to TRBD1 (6 bases). V lost 4 bases, J lost 5 bases, and 9 bases lay in between. The CDR3 length is 13 residues. CDR1 MDHEN and CDR2 SYDVKM come from the germline V gene. CDR3 sequence reads: CASSSGAHQPQHF. CDR3 coding DNA: TGTGCCAGCAGTTCAGGGGCTCATCAGCCCCAGCATTTT.

The J gene is TRBJ2-2, the V gene TRBV11-2, with 8 bases matching TRBD1. After removal of 1 base from V and 4 bases from J, the junction contained 2 bases not matched to a gene. Germline V gives CDR1 SGHAT, CDR2 FQNNGV. The CDR3 consists of 15 residues. DNA of the CDR3: TGTGCCAGCAGCTTAGTTACAGGGGGCACCGGGGAGCTGTTTTTT. Translated: CASSLVTGGTGELFF.

This clone was counted only a few times. V and J are TRBV24-1 and TRBJ1-3, with D uncertain. Germline V gives CDR1 KGHDR, CDR2 SFDVKD. The V gene lost 8 bases and the J gene lost 8 bases, with 6 bases spanning the gap. CDR3 size: 10 residues. The CDR3 region is CATIVYTIYF. Here the CDR3 DNA reads TGTGCCACCATAGTATACACCATATATTTT.

The chain uses TRBV4-2 and TRBJ1-5; 7 nucleotides line up with TRBD1. The germline V gene has CDR1 LGHNA and CDR2 YNFKEQ. With V trimmed by 1 base and J by 1 base, 4 bases remained unmatched. The CDR3 totals 16 residues. This chain's CDR3 is CASSQGLTGSNQPQHF. The CDR3 nucleotides are TGTGCCAGCAGCCAAGGCCTGACAGGGAGCAATCAGCCCCAGCATTTT.

Here the CDR3 DNA reads TGTGCCAGCTCTCCCCCGGGGGGCGTCACTGAAGCTTTCTTT. This sequence encodes CASSPPGGVTEAFF. The V gene is TRBV18, the J gene TRBJ1-1, with D possibly being TRBD1 (6 bases). This CDR3 has 14 amino acids. Trimming took off 6 bases at V and 4 bases at J, with 15 bases between the two ends. Germline loops: CDR1 KGHSH, CDR2 LQKENI.

The chain employs TRBV11-2 and TRBJ2-1; unclear D gene. Per germline, CDR1 SGHAT and CDR2 FQNNGV. V lost 0 bases and J 3 bases, leaving 15 bases between the germline ends. CDR3 length: 17 amino acids. In DNA, the CDR3 is TGTGCCAGCAGCTTAGATTCTCGGCAGCGTCGCTACAATGAGCAGTTCTTC. Translating it yields CASSLDSRQRRYNEQFF.

This clone has only one observation. CDR3 region: CASSRGMNTEAFF. DNA of the CDR3: TGTGCCAGTTCGAGAGGAATGAACACTGAAGCTTTCTTT. The J gene is TRBJ1-1, the V gene TRBV6-5; no firm D call. The CDR3 extends over 13 amino acids. Germline loops: CDR1 MNHEY, CDR2 SVGAGI. Deletions cut 9 bases from V and 0 bases from J, with 11 bases between.

The V call is TRBV7-6, the J call TRBJ1-5; weak D call: TRBD1 (5 bases). V gave up 5 bases and J gave up 3 bases, with 14 bases separating them. The CDR3 is 15 amino acids. Per germline, CDR1 SGHVS and CDR2 FNYEAQ. CDR3 residues: CASSPRGDYNQPQHF. CDR3 bases: TGTGCCAGCAGCCCCCGGGGGGACTACAATCAGCCCCAGCATTTT.

This chain uses TRBV5-1 with TRBJ1-1, with D perhaps matching TRBD1 (6 bases). The CDR3 runs 15 residues. Deletions cut 6 bases from V and 0 bases from J, with 15 bases between. Germline loops: CDR1 SGHRS, CDR2 YFSETQ. The CDR3 loop is CASIRRGSMNTEAFF. The CDR3 DNA is TGCGCCAGCATCCGCAGGGGCAGCATGAACACTGAAGCTTTCTTT.

The J gene is TRBJ1-1, the V gene TRBV9; the D gene is possibly TRBD1 (6 bases). Trimming took off 4 bases at V and 2 bases at J, with 12 bases between the two ends. This CDR3 is built from 14 residues. Germline assignment: CDR1 SGDLS and CDR2 YYNGEE. The CDR3 spells CASSILDRNTEAFF. CDR3 bases: TGTGCCAGCAGCATCTTGGACAGAAACACTGAAGCTTTCTTT. The full variable domain, its missing parts supplied by reference TRBV9 and TRBJ1-1, is DSGVTQTPKHLITATGQRVTLRCSPRSGDLSVYWYQQSLDQGLQFLIQYYNGEERAKGNILERFSAQQFPDLHSELNLSSLELGDSALYFCASSILDRNTEAFFGQGTRLTVV.

V usage is TRBV6-5 and J usage is TRBJ2-1, with a tentative D call TRBD2 (5 bases). The CDR3 sequence is 16 residues long. V dropped 0 bases and J dropped 7 bases, with 16 bases sitting between them. Germline V gene data show CDR1 as MNHEY and CDR2 as SVGAGI. In nucleotides, the CDR3 is TGTGCCAGCAGTTACTCGATCGGGGAGTCAGAGAATGAGCAGTTCTTC. It encodes CASSYSIGESENEQFF.

The chain carries TRBV10-2 and TRBJ2-1; D might be TRBD2 (7 bases). This CDR3 region has 15 residues. Trimming removed 6 bases from V and 12 bases from J, with 24 bases in between. Germline V CDR1 and CDR2: WSHSY, SAAADI. CDR3: CASSPLAGAPFVQFF. The CDR3 DNA reads as TGCGCCAGCAGCCCTCTGGCGGGGGCGCCTTTCGTGCAGTTCTTC.

CDR3 residues: CAWSSLPPGEQYV. As DNA, the CDR3 is TGTGCCTGGAGTTCCCTGCCCCCGGGGGAGCAGTACGTC. V is TRBV30 and J is TRBJ2-7; D possibly corresponds to TRBD2 (5 bases). Germline V gene lookup returns CDR1 GTSNPN and CDR2 SVGIG (reference sequence). The CDR3 runs 13 residues. Trimming stripped 2 bases from V and 7 bases from J, with 15 bases between.

V and J are TRBV10-3 and TRBJ1-1; D unresolved. Germline CDR1 is ENHRY and CDR2 is SYGVKD. CDR3 length equals 15 residues. The V and J ends lost 2 bases and 0 bases respectively, with 10 bases between them. The CDR3 loop reads CAISEAGSMNTEAFF. The DNA for the CDR3 is TGTGCCATCAGTGAGGCCGGTTCCATGAACACTGAAGCTTTCTTT.

The genes are TRBV6-6 and TRBJ1-1; 8 bases are shared with TRBD1. The CDR3 consists of 15 residues. Germline values: CDR1 MNHNY, CDR2 SVGAGI (reference sequence). The trim removed 4 bases at V and 7 bases at J, leaving 11 bases unmatched. In DNA form, the CDR3 reads TGTGCCAGCAGTTCTGACCAACAGGGGGTGAATGAAGCTTTCTTT. It yields the protein CASSSDQQGVNEAFF.

The V call is TRBV5-1, the J call TRBJ2-3; a weak D match, TRBD2 (6 bases). There are 14 residues in the CDR3. Trimming left V 7 bases short and J 4 bases short, with 16 bases between. Per germline, CDR1 SGHRS and CDR2 YFSETQ. The CDR3 sequence: CASSLAAYSDTQYF. CDR3 bases: TGCGCCAGCTCACTAGCCGCCTATTCAGATACGCAGTATTTT.

The chain links TRBV5-4 to TRBJ1-3; 9 bases align to TRBD1. There are 16 residues in the CDR3. V was clipped by 4 bases and J by 0 bases; unmatched bases: 5. The germline V gene has CDR1 SGHNT and CDR2 YYREEE (reference sequence). The CDR3, as DNA: TGTGCCAGCAGCCCAGGGACAGGGCTCTCTGGAAACACCATATATTTT. It yields the protein CASSPGTGLSGNTIYF.